The 23 T cell receptor beta chains presented below share a single source sample, sequenced in a study of tumor-infiltrating lymphocytes in primary liver carcinoma. Starting material of 400 to 600 ng total RNA yielded TCR beta cDNA via a constant-region primer. Three-round nested multiplex PCR performed with slightly modified ARM-PCR produced the TCR beta libraries. In the first two PCR rounds, TRBV1-TRBV30 forward primers were paired with a C-beta reverse primer, and each round lasted about 9 cycles. TCRdb redid the calling of the multiplex PCR reads with MiXCR, one entry per CDR3 protein. The top ten hold around 9.3% of the sample, which has approximately 110,000 distinct CDR3 sequences, around two thirds seen once. Each 20-30 mg portion of unsorted bulk tissue served as the source for co-extraction of RNA and DNA. The source material was liver tumor tissue from sampling region 1. As to subset: tumor region T1, superior pole. The receptors shown here come from a woman aged 60 to 75 with primary liver carcinoma and hepatitis B virus infection.

In this sample, this clonotype turned up many times. V is TRBV12-3 or TRBV12-4 and J is TRBJ2-7, with 9 bases identical to TRBD1. This CDR3 has 13 amino acids. Trimming cost V 8 bases and J 4 bases; bases outside gene matches: 6. CDR3 nucleotide sequence: TGTGCCAGCCGAGGACAGGGGATTTACGAGCAGTACTTC. This gives the protein CASRGQGIYEQYF.

Regarding this clonotype: Just one base apart from a much larger clone, this may be a read error. The chain uses TRBV12-3 or TRBV12-4 and TRBJ2-5; the D gene could be TRBD1 or TRBD2 (5 bases each). CDR3 length: 15 amino acids. The CDR3 here is CARSQRDGRQETQYF. CDR3 DNA: TGTGCCCGCAGTCAGAGGGACGGAAGGCAAGAGACCCAGTACTTC.

Details on this clonotype: The junction shows a germline mismatch at one end, possibly a read error. This chain connects TRBV11-2 to TRBJ2-7; D gene ambiguous. The CDR3 has 13 residues. Germline-derived CDR1 and CDR2 are SGHAT and FQNNGV. CDR3 residues: CANSSKGDREQYF. For the CDR3, the DNA is TGTGCCAACAGCTCGAAGGGTGACCGGGAGCAGTACTTC.

This clonotype rates as medium-sized. CDR3 amino acids: CASSLGGPYNEQFF. DNA of the CDR3: TGTGCCAGCAGCTTAGGGGGACCATACAATGAGCAGTTCTTC. The chain couples TRBV11-3 to TRBJ2-1; D is tentatively TRBD1 or TRBD2 (5 bases each). There are 14 residues in the CDR3. CDR1 SGHNT and CDR2 YENEEA come from the germline V gene. Trimming took 1 base from V and 4 from J, leaving 8 bases between them.

Comment on this clonotype: A single base separates this from a much larger clone, so it may be a read error. The chain recombines TRBV6-2 or TRBV6-3 with TRBJ2-7; D gene ambiguous. V was shortened by 0 bases and J by 6 bases, with 12 bases between the two germline ends. The length of the CDR3 is 14 residues. Germline assignment: CDR1 MNHEY and CDR2 SVGEGT. This CDR3 reads CASSYSDAWREQYF. The CDR3 bases are TGTGCCAGCAGTTACTCCGATGCATGGCGCGAGCAGTACTTC.

Regarding this clonotype: A read error is possible here, since a much larger clone lies one base away. CDR3: CPSSLNSAQETQYF. In DNA form, the CDR3 reads TGTCCCAGCAGTTTAAATAGCGCCCAAGAGACCCAGTACTTC. V gene TRBV12-3 or TRBV12-4 combines with J gene TRBJ2-5; TRBD2 is a possible D gene (5 bases). The CDR3 loop spans 14 amino acids.

Of note for this clonotype: Germline and junction disagree at one end, which may indicate a read error. J is TRBJ2-5 and V is TRBV29-1; 9 nucleotides align to TRBD1. This CDR3 is 14 amino acids long. Germline CDR1 and CDR2: SQVTM and ANQGSEA. The DNA of the CDR3 is TGCAGCGTAGCTCGGGACAGGGAGCGAGAGACCCATTACTTC. This translates into CSVARDRERETHYF.

This clonotype was counted once. Without the conserved terminal phenylalanine or tryptophan, this CDR3 likely stems from a read error. The chain combines TRBV11-2 with TRBJ1-1; D remains unclear. Germline V CDR1 and CDR2: SGHAT, FQNNGV. The CDR3 covers 12 residues. The CDR3 spells CVSSSKQTEAFI. The CDR3 DNA is TGTGTCAGCAGCTCTAAACAGACTGAAGCTTTCATT.

In this sample, this clonotype turned up a few times. This may come from a read error, since a much larger clone is one base off. V gene TRBV29-1 combines with J gene TRBJ2-7; TRBD1 matches at 8 bases. After removal of 4 bases from V and 6 bases from J, the junction contained 8 bases not matched to a gene. Germline CDR1 and CDR2: SQVTM and ANQGSEA. This CDR3 has 13 amino acids. This CDR3 reads CSVGAGGGGEQYF. In DNA form, the CDR3 reads TGCAGCGTTGGGGCAGGGGGCGGCGGCGAGCAGTACTTC.

This clonotype was observed many times. The chain recombines TRBV12-3 or TRBV12-4 with TRBJ1-5; 7 bases line up with TRBD1. J gave up 9 bases and V 6 bases, and 8 bases lay outside the gene matches. The CDR3 has 13 amino acids. CDR3 nucleotide sequence: TGTGCCAGCAGCCGTAGACAGGGAGGGCCCCAGCATTTT. Protein product: CASSRRQGGPQHF.

In DNA form, the CDR3 reads TGTGCCAGCAGCTTAGTCACGGGACTAACAGATATGCAGCATTTT. This sequence encodes CASSLVTGLTDMQHF. The V gene is TRBV11-2, the J gene TRBJ2-3; possibly TRBD1 for D (5 bases). The DNA end is more similar to TRBJ1-5, so the J call may be wrong. Looked up from germline, CDR1 is SGHAT and CDR2 is FQNNGV. This CDR3 region has 15 residues.

Comments on this clonotype: It may be a read error: a sequence one base away is much more abundant. The chain carries TRBV12-3 or TRBV12-4 and TRBJ2-1; a possible D gene is TRBD2 (5 bases). The CDR3 spans 14 residues. In nucleotides, the CDR3 is TGTGCCAGCAGGGCCGGACTCCTCTACAATGAGCAGTCCTTC. As protein: CASRAGLLYNEQSF.

The sample holds one count of this clonotype. This may arise from a read error, as a much more abundant clone is one base away. The genes are TRBV5-5 and TRBJ1-5, with no clear D. The length of the CDR3 is 15 residues. Trimming took off 5 bases at V and 0 bases at J, with 12 bases between the two ends. CDR1 is SGHKS and CDR2 is YYEKEE in the germline V gene (reference sequence). CDR3 amino acids: CASRLRQDSNQPQHF. The CDR3 nucleotides are TGTGCCAGCAGGTTGAGGCAGGATAGCAATCAGCCCCAGCATTTT. Combining the CDR3 with reference TRBV5-5 and TRBJ1-5 gives the whole variable domain DAGVTQSPTHLIKTRGQQVTLRCSPISGHKSVSWYQQVLGQGPQFIFQYYEKEERGRGNFPDRFSARQFPNYSSELNVNALLLGDSALYLCASRLRQDSNQPQHFGDGTRLSIL.

The CDR3 sequence: CASSLLGGDSPLHF. Here the CDR3 DNA reads TGTGCCAGCAGCCTGCTGGGAGGAGATTCACCCCTCCACTTT. The chain uses TRBV7-9 and TRBJ1-6; D uncertain. The CDR3 sequence is 14 residues long. Deletions cut 5 bases from V and 8 bases from J, with 13 bases between. Looked up from germline, CDR1 is SEHNR and CDR2 is FQNEAQ (reference sequence).

This clonotype was detected a few times. The gene calls are TRBV28 and TRBJ2-4; D gene uncertain. The ends were cut back, 2 bases at V and 0 bases at J, with 11 bases in the middle. The CDR3 length is 16 residues. Germline CDR1 is MDHEN and CDR2 is SYDVKM. The CDR3 DNA reads as TGTGCCAGCAGTTTAGACCCCCGACTAGCCAAAAACATTCAGTACTTC. Translating it yields CASSLDPRLAKNIQYF.

For this clonotype: One base away lies a much larger clone, so this may be a sequencing read error. The rearrangement joins TRBV6-1 to TRBJ1-2, with a tentative D call TRBD1 (5 bases). The germline V gene has CDR1 MNHNS and CDR2 SASEGT. V dropped 8 bases and J dropped 2 bases, with 21 bases sitting between them. CDR3 length equals 16 residues. The CDR3 coding sequence is TGTGCCAGCGTTGTTACGCGACAGCCCTCAAACTATGGCTACACCTTC. This codes for CASVVTRQPSNYGYTF.

This clonotype is classed as medium-sized. The junction does not match germline at one end; this may be a read error. V gene TRBV5-1 combines with J gene TRBJ2-3; no definite D call. In germline, CDR1 is SGHRS, CDR2 YFSETQ. This CDR3 is built from 11 residues. The CDR3 is CASSLGDTQYF. DNA of the CDR3: TGTGCCAGCAGCTTGGGAGATACGCAGTATTTT.

V gene TRBV7-9 combines with J gene TRBJ2-3, with 7 bases fitting TRBD2. This CDR3 is 17 amino acids long. The V and J ends lost 5 bases and 3 bases, in that order; junction bases with no gene match: 14. Germline CDR1 SEHNR, CDR2 FQNEAQ (reference sequence). CDR3 in amino acids: CASSGPSSAGETDTQYF. The DNA for the CDR3 is TGTGCCAGCAGCGGGCCAAGCAGTGCGGGAGAAACAGATACGCAGTATTTT.

This clonotype has just one count. A much more abundant neighbour one base away suggests this may be a read error. This chain connects TRBV4-1 to TRBJ2-2; D unresolved. The CDR3 has 16 amino acids. Germline values: CDR1 MGHRA, CDR2 YSYEKL. V dropped 7 bases and J dropped 7 bases, with 22 bases sitting between them. CDR3 nucleotides: TGCGCCAGCAACCTTCGGTTAACGGGTTCGGGCGGGGAGCTGTTTTTT. Translating gives CASNLRLTGSGGELFF.

J is TRBJ2-5 and V is TRBV28, with D maybe TRBD1 (5 bases). The germline V and J ends were trimmed by 6 bases and 5 bases, with 13 bases remaining between them. This CDR3 has 13 residues. Per the germline V gene, CDR1 is MDHEN and CDR2 is SYDVKM. CDR3 residues: CASRQDLGETQYF. The CDR3 bases are TGTGCCAGCAGACAGGACCTCGGGGAGACCCAGTACTTC. The variable domain in full, completed from reference TRBV28 and TRBJ2-5, reads DVKVTQSSRYLVKRTGEKVFLECVQDMDHENMFWYRQDPGLGLRLIYFSYDVKMKEKGDIPEGYSVSREKKERFSLILESASTNQTSMYLCASRQDLGETQYFGPGTRLLVL.

About this clonotype itself: A much larger clone lies a single base off, so this may be a read error. The CDR3 does not close with the conserved phenylalanine or tryptophan, likely indicating a read error. V is TRBV4-2 and J is TRBJ1-4; 8 nucleotides match TRBD1. The CDR3 covers 15 residues. Germline loops: CDR1 LGHNA, CDR2 YNFKEQ. V lost 0 bases, J lost 6 bases, and 3 bases stayed unmatched. CDR3 amino acids: CASSQEAGGDEKLFY. CDR3 DNA sequence: TGTGCCAGCAGCCAAGAGGCAGGGGGCGATGAAAAACTGTTTTAT.

Regarding this clonotype: Germline is not matched at one junction end, which may reflect a read error. The chain carries TRBV11-1 and TRBJ1-2; no reliable D call. CDR3 size: 14 residues. CDR1 and CDR2 from the germline V gene are SGHAT and FQDESV (reference sequence). CDR3 sequence (DNA): TGTGCCAACAGCCCCGACAAGGAGGCCTATGGCTACACCTTC. This sequence encodes CANSPDKEAYGYTF.

J is TRBJ1-5 and V is TRBV28; possibly TRBD1 for D (6 bases). Germline V CDR1 and CDR2: MDHEN, SYDVKM. The CDR3 loop spans 16 amino acids. Trimming stripped 6 bases from V and 5 bases from J, with 20 bases between. CDR3 bases: TGTGCCAGCAGCGTGGCCCGGGGGCGCGACGATCAGCCCCAGCATTTT. It specifies CASSVARGRDDQPQHF.